This TCR beta chain was found in a study of blood T cell repertoires in COVID-19. Study details: The United States, Italy and Spain provided the acute and convalescent COVID-19 samples. The analysed material was cDNA or gDNA that came from T cells, B-cell-depleted T cells, or PBMCs.

Original data processing: The authors estimated nucleated cell counts from reference gene primer amplification. The assay was immunoSEQ multiplex PCR, and TCRdb's table has in-frame clones only and misses some. V and J calls and clone size are as listed in that table; D and trimming were resolved from the DNA. The sample lists 45,000 to 65,000 clones, 89% occurring once. Germline CDR1 is SGHKS and CDR2 is YYEKEE (reference sequence). This CDR3 has 15 amino acids. After removal of 3 bases from V and 3 bases from J, the junction contained 8 bases not matched to a gene. The TCR was taken from a man in his 60s with active COVID-19. The sample taken for sequencing was peripheral blood. This chain joins TRBV5-5 and TRBJ2-7; 8 bases line up with TRBD1. The CDR3 protein is CASSWGQVGVYEQYF. CDR3 sequence (DNA): TGTGCCAGCAGCTGGGGACAGGTGGGGGTCTACGAGCAGTACTTC.